Below, 11 T cell receptor beta chains from the same sample are listed, as sequenced in a study of cytomegalovirus exposure and HLA in healthy donors. Method: immunoSEQ multiplex PCR; TCRdb's copy keeps in-frame clones and lacks some. The sample lists over 250,000 clones; about nine tenths were seen once. The sample taken for sequencing was PBMCs. The receptors shown here come from a woman aged 25-40 years in good health and CMV-seropositive.

The V gene is TRBV27, the J gene TRBJ1-1; 8 bases map to TRBD1. The V and J ends lost 4 bases and 6 bases, in that order; junction bases with no gene match: 1. Germline V gene lookup returns CDR1 MNHEY and CDR2 SMNVEV (reference sequence). This CDR3 is 12 amino acids long. CDR3 sequence reads: CASSSTGAEAFF. The CDR3 DNA sequence: TGTGCCAGCAGTTCGACAGGGGCTGAAGCTTTCTTT.

The V gene is TRBV29-1, the J gene TRBJ1-2, with 7 bases lining up with TRBD1. The J segment lost 2 bases and the V segment lost 3 bases, leaving 3 bases of the junction unmatched. CDR1 and CDR2 (germline): SQVTM, ANQGSEA. There are 13 residues in the CDR3. The CDR3, as DNA: TGCAGCGTTGAGGAGGACAGGAACTATGGCTACACCTTC. Translating gives CSVEEDRNYGYTF.

This clone has just one count. One end of the junction fails to match germline, which may point to a read error. V gene TRBV2 combines with J gene TRBJ1-4; tentatively, D is TRBD1 (5 bases). Per germline, CDR1 SNHLY and CDR2 FYNNEI. The CDR3 sequence is 11 residues long. The DNA of the CDR3 is TGTGCCAGCAGTGAGGGGGGTCAAGTGGTTTTT. It is translated as CASSEGGQVVF.

CDR3 sequence reads: CASSGHLGHTGELFF. The DNA of the CDR3 is TGTGCCAGCTCGGGACACCTCGGGCACACCGGGGAGCTGTTTTTT. V is TRBV25-1 and J is TRBJ2-2; TRBD1 might be the D (6 bases). Trimming took off 8 bases at V and 3 bases at J, with 16 bases between the two ends. CDR1 MGHDK and CDR2 SYGVNS come from the germline V gene. The CDR3 covers 15 residues.

The rearrangement links TRBV6-5 to TRBJ1-5; D remains unclear. Trimming removed 6 bases from V and 6 bases from J, with 12 bases in between. The CDR3 is 13 residues long. Germline CDR1 reads MNHEY; CDR2 reads SVGAGI. The CDR3 bases are TGTGCCAGCAGCCTCGATGTGACTCAGCCCCAGCATTTT. Amino acids: CASSLDVTQPQHF.

The J gene is TRBJ2-1, the V gene TRBV19, with 10 nucleotides matching TRBD2. This CDR3 spans 16 amino acids. CDR1 and CDR2 from the germline V gene are LNHDA and SQIVND (reference sequence). V lost 7 bases and J lost 6; bases outside the gene matches: 12. The CDR3 reads CASNQAGGPRRNEQFF. As DNA, the CDR3 is TGTGCCAGTAACCAAGCGGGAGGGCCTCGTCGCAATGAGCAGTTCTTC.

This rearrangement joins TRBV5-4 to TRBJ2-5; 7 bases match TRBD2. With V trimmed by 0 bases and J by 7 bases, 15 bases remained unmatched. Germline CDR1 reads SGHNT; CDR2 reads YYREEE (reference sequence). The length of the CDR3 is 17 residues. The CDR3 spells CASSLAGGGGVSGTQYF. CDR3 nucleotides: TGTGCCAGCAGCTTGGCAGGAGGTGGGGGGGTATCGGGGACCCAGTACTTC.

In this sample, this clone turned up a few times. The gene calls are TRBV10-2 and TRBJ2-7; D perhaps matches TRBD2 (5 bases). The ends were cut back, 0 bases at V and 9 bases at J, with 9 bases in the middle. The CDR3 is made up of 12 amino acids. Germline CDR1 WSHSY, CDR2 SAAADI. The CDR3 sequence is CASSESTIPQYF. The CDR3, as DNA: TGCGCCAGCAGTGAGTCGACTATACCGCAGTACTTC.

This clone was found a few times. The chain is built from TRBV7-8 and TRBJ1-5; 8 bases fit TRBD1. CDR3 size: 13 residues. V gave up 5 bases and J gave up 7 bases; unmatched junction bases: 4. Per germline, CDR1 SGHVS and CDR2 FQNEAQ. DNA of the CDR3: TGTGCCAGCAGCGACGGACAGGGACAGCCCCAGCATTTT. Translation: CASSDGQGQPQHF. Together with reference TRBV7-8 and TRBJ1-5, the CDR3 gives the full variable domain: GAGVSQSPRYKVAKRGQDVALRCDPISGHVSLFWYQQALGQGPEFLTYFQNEAQLDKSGLPSDRFFAERPEGSVSTLKIQRTQQEDSAVYLCASSDGQGQPQHFGDGTRLSIL.

The CDR3 spells CASSQGVGANVLTF. The CDR3 coding sequence is TGTGCCAGCAGCCAGGGAGTTGGGGCCAACGTCCTGACTTTC. The chain is built from TRBV13 and TRBJ2-6; the D gene could be TRBD1 or TRBD2 (5 bases each). The V gene lost 5 bases and the J gene lost 3 bases, with 8 bases spanning the gap. The CDR3 spans 14 residues. CDR1 and CDR2 from the germline V gene are PRHDT and FYEKMQ (reference sequence). Supplemented by reference TRBV13 and TRBJ2-6, the full variable domain reads AAGVIQSPRHLIKEKRETATLKCYPIPRHDTVYWYQQGPGQDPQFLISFYEKMQSDKGSIPDRFSAQQFSDYHSELNMSSLELGDSALYFCASSQGVGANVLTFGAGSRLTVL.

This rearrangement joins TRBV29-1 to TRBJ2-7; 12 bases are a match to TRBD1. Germline loops: CDR1 SQVTM, CDR2 ANQGSEA. The CDR3 is made up of 13 amino acids. V lost 6 bases and J lost 3; bases outside the gene matches: 3. The CDR3 spells CSVGDRGLYEQYF. In nucleotides, the CDR3 is TGCAGCGTGGGGGACAGGGGGCTCTACGAGCAGTACTTC.